The 24 T cell receptor beta chains reported below all come from one sample, sequenced in a study of technical replicates of blood from a few donors. Measured with immunoSEQ multiplex PCR; TCRdb has only the in-frame clones, and not every one. The sample holds more than 45,000 clones, around 92% seen once. The sequenced sample was PBMCs. All receptors come from a human donor in good health. Some clones in this sample may be carry-over from other donors' samples.

V and J are TRBV5-1 and TRBJ2-7; a weak D match, TRBD2 (6 bases). The germline V gene has CDR1 SGHRS and CDR2 YFSETQ. The CDR3 extends over 16 amino acids. The V and J ends lost 2 bases and 1 base respectively, with 16 bases between them. The CDR3 spells CASSFGGTGVSYEQYF. CDR3 nucleotides: TGCGCCAGCAGCTTCGGCGGAACGGGGGTATCCTACGAGCAGTACTTC. The variable domain in full, completed from reference TRBV5-1 and TRBJ2-7, reads KAGVTQTPRYLIKTRGQQVTLSCSPISGHRSVSWYQQTPGQGLQFLFEYFSETQRNKGNFPGRFSGRQFSNSRSEMNVSTLELGDSALYLCASSFGGTGVSYEQYFGPGTRLTVT.

The chain links TRBV29-1 to TRBJ2-1; 10 bases are shared with TRBD1. This CDR3 region has 14 residues. Germline lookup yields CDR1 SQVTM and CDR2 ANQGSEA. With V trimmed by 0 bases and J by 8 bases, 4 bases remained unmatched. The CDR3 loop reads CSVEDETGGHEQFF. The CDR3 nucleotides read TGCAGCGTTGAAGACGAGACAGGGGGCCATGAGCAGTTCTTC.

The V call is TRBV28, the J call TRBJ1-2; 8 bases align to TRBD1. The CDR3 loop spans 12 amino acids. The V gene's germline CDR1 is MDHEN and CDR2 SYDVKM. V lost 8 bases and J lost 5; bases outside the gene matches: 4. The CDR3 loop is CASSTGEYGYTF. CDR3 coding DNA: TGTGCCAGCTCGACAGGGGAGTATGGCTACACCTTC.

This chain connects TRBV2 to TRBJ2-7; 7 bases map to TRBD1. This CDR3 has 14 amino acids. Looked up from germline, CDR1 is SNHLY and CDR2 is FYNNEI. V lost 1 base to trimming and J lost 2 bases; unmatched junction nucleotides: 2. DNA for the CDR3: TGTGCCAGCAGTGAAGTAACAGGGGCCTACGAGCAGTACTTC. Its translation: CASSEVTGAYEQYF.

This chain uses TRBV4-2 with TRBJ1-2; 10 bases agree with TRBD1. Germline CDR1 and CDR2: LGHNA and YNFKEQ. This CDR3 is built from 15 residues. After removal of 3 bases from V and 4 bases from J, the junction contained 5 bases not matched to a gene. The CDR3: CASSQPGQGFYGYTF. In DNA, the CDR3 is TGTGCCAGCAGCCAGCCGGGACAGGGGTTCTATGGCTACACCTTC.

The rearrangement links TRBV4-1 to TRBJ2-5, with D possibly TRBD2 on 5 matching bases. The ends were cut back, 1 base at V and 4 bases at J, with 19 bases in the middle. This CDR3 region has 17 residues. Germline CDR1 and CDR2: MGHRA and YSYEKL. CDR3 sequence (DNA): TGCGCCAGCAGCCAAGTCTCAACCCCGTTTGGGAGAGAGACCCAGTACTTC. Encoded protein: CASSQVSTPFGRETQYF.

As DNA, the CDR3 is TGTGCCAGCAGTCTCCGGGTCGGGTCTGTCTTAGGCTACACCTTC. It codes for CASSLRVGSVLGYTF. The genes are TRBV6-5 and TRBJ1-2; the D is unclear. CDR3 length: 15 residues. Per germline, CDR1 MNHEY and CDR2 SVGAGI. V lost 5 bases and J lost 8, with 21 bases in between.

V and J are TRBV5-1 and TRBJ2-2; 11 bases align to TRBD2. This CDR3 contains 19 residues. After removal of 0 bases from V and 2 bases from J, the junction contained 9 bases not matched to a gene. The germline CDR1 and CDR2 sequences are SGHRS and YFSETQ. CDR3 sequence: CASSLVGTSGRTNTGELFF. CDR3 nucleotide sequence: TGCGCCAGCAGCTTGGTGGGGACTAGCGGAAGAACCAACACCGGGGAGCTGTTTTTT.

The rearrangement joins TRBV30 to TRBJ2-1; 7 bases match TRBD2. CDR1 is GTSNPN and CDR2 is SVGIG in the germline V gene (reference sequence). J gave up 7 bases and V 4 bases, and 7 bases lay outside the gene matches. The CDR3 spans 13 residues. CDR3 sequence reads: CAWITGGLNEQFF. The CDR3 DNA reads TGTGCCTGGATTACGGGAGGCCTAAATGAGCAGTTCTTC. The complete variable domain, with remaining parts taken from reference TRBV30 and TRBJ2-1, reads SQTIHQWPATLVQPVGSPLSLECTVEGTSNPNLYWYRQAAGRGLQLLFYSVGIGQISSEVPQNLSASRPQDRQFILSSKKLLLSDSGFYLCAWITGGLNEQFFGPGTRLTVL.

The rearrangement uses TRBV5-1 and TRBJ2-7; TRBD2 is a possible D gene (7 bases). Germline CDR1 is SGHRS and CDR2 is YFSETQ. The CDR3 totals 14 residues. The ends were cut back, 4 bases at V and 5 bases at J, with 16 bases in the middle. The CDR3 loop is CASSAGAGRDEQYF. The DNA of the CDR3 is TGCGCCAGCAGCGCGGGGGCGGGGAGGGACGAGCAGTACTTC.

The CDR3 coding sequence is TGTGCCAGCAGACTCTCTGGGGCCAACGTCCTGACTTTC. It yields the protein CASRLSGANVLTF. This chain uses TRBV7-2 with TRBJ2-6; D not resolved. CDR3 length equals 13 residues. In germline, CDR1 is SGHTA, CDR2 FQGNSA. V lost 6 bases, J lost 0 bases, and 3 bases lay in between.

V usage is TRBV18 and J usage is TRBJ2-1, with 7 positions matching TRBD2. Trimming cost V 4 bases and J 7 bases; bases outside gene matches: 7. Germline CDR1 is KGHSH and CDR2 is LQKENI. The CDR3 contains 14 residues. This CDR3 is CASSLVAGENEQFF. CDR3 in DNA: TGTGCCAGCTCACTCGTGGCGGGGGAGAATGAGCAGTTCTTC.

The chain is built from TRBV5-1 and TRBJ2-1; TRBD2 might be the D (5 bases). Germline CDR1 is SGHRS and CDR2 is YFSETQ. This CDR3 has 14 residues. Trimming removed 2 bases from V and 0 bases from J, with 6 bases in between. The CDR3: CASSFTSSYNEQFF. DNA for the CDR3: TGCGCCAGCAGCTTTACTAGCTCCTACAATGAGCAGTTCTTC. The full variable domain, its missing parts supplied by reference TRBV5-1 and TRBJ2-1, is KAGVTQTPRYLIKTRGQQVTLSCSPISGHRSVSWYQQTPGQGLQFLFEYFSETQRNKGNFPGRFSGRQFSNSRSEMNVSTLELGDSALYLCASSFTSSYNEQFFGPGTRLTVL.

Only a few counts were recorded for this clone. The rearrangement uses TRBV29-1 and TRBJ1-1; TRBD1 matches 8 bases. The V and J ends lost 6 bases and 2 bases, in that order; junction bases with no gene match: 11. This CDR3 is 15 amino acids long. Germline V gives CDR1 SQVTM, CDR2 ANQGSEA. Here the CDR3 reads CSVRVTGTGNTEAFF. CDR3 coding DNA: TGCAGCGTCCGGGTGACCGGGACAGGCAACACTGAAGCTTTCTTT.

This chain uses TRBV5-6 with TRBJ1-5; D might be TRBD1 (5 bases). The CDR3 sequence is 14 residues long. V lost 4 bases and J 1 base, leaving 9 bases between the germline ends. Germline CDR1 and CDR2: SGHDT and YYEEEE. The CDR3 region is CASSQQGSNQPQHF. The CDR3, as DNA: TGTGCCAGCAGCCAGCAGGGAAGCAATCAGCCCCAGCATTTT.

This clone was found a few times. In DNA, the CDR3 is TGTGCCAGTAGTATCCACGCCACAGGGGGAAGCAATCAGCCCCAGCATTTT. It encodes CASSIHATGGSNQPQHF. The rearrangement uses TRBV19 and TRBJ1-5, with 8 bases lining up with TRBD1. V lost 3 bases to trimming and J lost 1 base; unmatched junction nucleotides: 8. Germline V gives CDR1 LNHDA, CDR2 SQIVND (reference sequence). The CDR3 runs to 17 residues.

V is TRBV4-1 and J is TRBJ2-6; 7 bases are a match to TRBD1. Per the germline V gene, CDR1 is MGHRA and CDR2 is YSYEKL. This CDR3 comprises 16 residues. V lost 4 bases and J lost 0; bases outside the gene matches: 3. Written as DNA, the CDR3 is TGCGCCAGCAGCCCTGCAGGGGGCTCTGGGGCCAACGTCCTGACTTTC. This encodes CASSPAGGSGANVLTF.

The chain's CDR3 is CASSYLGQLNQPQHF. The CDR3 coding sequence is TGTGCCAGCAGTTACCTTGGACAGCTCAATCAGCCCCAGCATTTT. The chain has TRBV6-6 and TRBJ1-5; D perhaps matches TRBD1 (6 bases). CDR3 length: 15 residues. V was pared by 2 bases and J by 3 bases, with 11 bases between. Germline-derived CDR1 and CDR2 are MNHNY and SVGAGI (reference sequence).

The gene calls are TRBV6-1 and TRBJ2-4, with 9 bases matching TRBD1. The CDR3 spans 15 residues. Germline V gene lookup returns CDR1 MNHNS and CDR2 SASEGT. V lost 7 bases to trimming and J lost 0 bases; unmatched junction nucleotides: 4. CDR3 protein: CASILGQGAKNIQYF. The CDR3 nucleotides are TGTGCCAGCATCCTGGGACAGGGAGCCAAAAACATTCAGTACTTC.

This clone appeared once. V gene TRBV4-2 combines with J gene TRBJ1-4; possibly TRBD1 for D (6 bases). With 5 bases removed from V and 8 bases from J, the gap between germline ends came to 12 bases. In germline, CDR1 is LGHNA, CDR2 YNFKEQ. The CDR3 is 13 residues long. CDR3 region: CASSWGPEEKLFF. As DNA, the CDR3 is TGTGCCAGCAGCTGGGGGCCTGAGGAAAAACTGTTTTTT.

The chain has TRBV4-1 and TRBJ2-5; 16 bases map to TRBD2. The CDR3 is made up of 18 amino acids. Germline-derived CDR1 and CDR2 are MGHRA and YSYEKL. V trimming: 2 bases; J trimming: 2 bases; junction bases outside the gene matches: 5. The CDR3 is CASSQPGLAGGLQETQYF. CDR3 bases: TGCGCCAGCAGCCAACCGGGACTAGCGGGGGGGCTGCAAGAGACCCAGTACTTC.

The J gene is TRBJ1-6, the V gene TRBV7-3, with D possibly being TRBD1 (5 bases). V lost 1 base and J lost 7, with 8 bases in between. The length of the CDR3 is 14 residues. The V gene's germline CDR1 is SGHTA and CDR2 FQGTGA. CDR3 bases: TGTGCCAGCAGCTTAATGGGGCCAAATTCACCCCTCCACTTT. This encodes CASSLMGPNSPLHF.

This chain links TRBV7-2 with TRBJ1-4; 7 nucleotides align to TRBD1. The CDR3 contains 14 residues. Losses at the gene ends were 5 bases for V and 7 bases for J; bases not matched to a gene: 7. Germline lookup yields CDR1 SGHTA and CDR2 FQGNSA. CDR3 residues: CASSAKGAGEKLFF. The DNA for the CDR3 is TGTGCCAGCAGCGCGAAGGGGGCCGGTGAAAAACTGTTTTTT.

This chain joins TRBV19 and TRBJ1-6; tentative D call: TRBD1 (6 bases). This CDR3 comprises 14 residues. V was clipped by 9 bases and J by 4 bases, with 13 bases between them. In germline, CDR1 is LNHDA, CDR2 SQIVND (reference sequence). Written as DNA, the CDR3 is TGTGCCAGCAGGGGCGGTTGGTATAATTCACCCCTCCACTTT. Its protein product is CASRGGWYNSPLHF.